This TCR beta chain was recorded in a study of T-cell memory formation after mild COVID-19. Study context: Among the donors, TCR clusters were largely specific to each donor. Overall study findings and caveats: CD4+ contracting clones lay mainly in CM and EM, CD8+ ones in EMRA.

The trim removed 4 bases at V and 3 bases at J, leaving 5 bases unmatched. This CDR3 is 14 amino acids long. Germline CDR1 reads MGHRA; CDR2 reads YSYEKL. This clonotype was detected a few times. Antigen unknown. 5'RACE with constant-segment primers yielded barcoded, UMI-tagged TCR alpha and TCR beta cDNA libraries. Each CDR3 protein is one row after TCRdb ran MiXCR on the 5' RACE reads. The table records 180,000 or so distinct CDR3 sequences, around 15% of them present only once. The source material was PBMCs or a T cell subset sorted from them (not recorded which). This sequence originates from an adult woman who had mild COVID-19 (a few samples of this study predate the infection). Cell type and time point are not known. The chain recombines TRBV4-1 with TRBJ2-7, with 8 positions matching TRBD2. The CDR3 loop is CASSLQRGRYEQYF. CDR3 DNA: TGCGCCAGCAGCCTTCAGCGGGGGCGCTACGAGCAGTACTTC.